The text below deals with one TCR beta chain. The sample originates from a study of blood T cell repertoires in COVID-19. Turning to the study itself: Italy, Spain and the United States were the sources of the convalescent and acute COVID-19 samples.

Sequencing used immunoSEQ multiplex PCR; TCRdb keeps in-frame clones, though not all of them. The data hold around 200,000 clones, with roughly 90% observed a single time. CDR3 length: 13 amino acids. After removal of 4 bases from V and 5 bases from J, the junction contained 4 bases not matched to a gene. This TCR derives from a man aged 45-60 years with acute or convalescent COVID-19. This chain links TRBV12-3 or TRBV12-4 with TRBJ2-5, with 7 nucleotides matching TRBD2. The sample consisted of peripheral blood. The CDR3 sequence is CASSWGEGETQYF. In DNA, the CDR3 is TGTGCCAGCAGTTGGGGGGAGGGGGAGACCCAGTACTTC.